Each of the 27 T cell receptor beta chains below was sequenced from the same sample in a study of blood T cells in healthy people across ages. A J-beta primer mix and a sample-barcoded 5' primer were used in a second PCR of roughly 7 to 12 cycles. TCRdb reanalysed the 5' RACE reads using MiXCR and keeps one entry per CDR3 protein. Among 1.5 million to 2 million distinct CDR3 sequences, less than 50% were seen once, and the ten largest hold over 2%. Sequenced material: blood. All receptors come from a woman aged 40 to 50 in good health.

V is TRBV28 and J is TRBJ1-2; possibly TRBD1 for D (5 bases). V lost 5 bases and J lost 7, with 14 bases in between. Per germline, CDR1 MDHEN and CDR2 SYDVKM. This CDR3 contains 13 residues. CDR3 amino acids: CASSDPGGTGYTF. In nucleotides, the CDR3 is TGTGCCAGCAGTGACCCGGGGGGTACTGGCTACACCTTC.

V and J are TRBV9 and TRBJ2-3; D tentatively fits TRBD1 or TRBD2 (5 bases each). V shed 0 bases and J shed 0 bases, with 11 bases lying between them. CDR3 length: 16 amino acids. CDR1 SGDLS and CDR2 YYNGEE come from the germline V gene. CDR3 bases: TGTGCCAGCAGCGTAGCGGGGCGGCCTAGCACAGATACGCAGTATTTT. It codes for CASSVAGRPSTDTQYF.

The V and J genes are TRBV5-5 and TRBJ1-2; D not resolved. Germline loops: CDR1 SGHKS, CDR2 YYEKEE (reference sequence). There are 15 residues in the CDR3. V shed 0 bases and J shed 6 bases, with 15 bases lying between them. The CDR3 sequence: CASSLVVFTRDGYTF. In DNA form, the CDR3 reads TGTGCCAGCAGCTTGGTAGTATTCACTAGGGATGGCTACACCTTC. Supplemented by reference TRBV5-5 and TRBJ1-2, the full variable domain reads DAGVTQSPTHLIKTRGQQVTLRCSPISGHKSVSWYQQVLGQGPQFIFQYYEKEERGRGNFPDRFSARQFPNYSSELNVNALLLGDSALYLCASSLVVFTRDGYTFGSGTRLTVV.

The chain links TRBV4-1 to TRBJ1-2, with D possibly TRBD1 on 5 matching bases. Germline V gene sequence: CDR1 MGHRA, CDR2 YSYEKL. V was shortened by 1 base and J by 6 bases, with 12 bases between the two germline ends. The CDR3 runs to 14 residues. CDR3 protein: CASSQGPGRDGYTF. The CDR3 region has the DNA TGCGCCAGCAGCCAAGGACCGGGGCGGGATGGCTACACCTTC.

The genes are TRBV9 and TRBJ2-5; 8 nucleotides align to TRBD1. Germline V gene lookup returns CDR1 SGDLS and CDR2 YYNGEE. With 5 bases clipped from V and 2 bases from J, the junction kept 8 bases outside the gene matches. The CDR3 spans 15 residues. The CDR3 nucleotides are TGTGCCAGCAGTGTCGGACAGGGCCCTCAAGAGACCCAGTACTTC. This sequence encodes CASSVGQGPQETQYF.

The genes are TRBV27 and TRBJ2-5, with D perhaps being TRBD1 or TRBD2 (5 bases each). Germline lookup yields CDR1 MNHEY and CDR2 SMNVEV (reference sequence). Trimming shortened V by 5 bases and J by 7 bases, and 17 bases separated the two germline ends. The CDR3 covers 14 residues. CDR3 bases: TGTGCCAGCAGTCTCGCCGGGACCGTGCGGACCCAGTACTTC. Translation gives CASSLAGTVRTQYF.

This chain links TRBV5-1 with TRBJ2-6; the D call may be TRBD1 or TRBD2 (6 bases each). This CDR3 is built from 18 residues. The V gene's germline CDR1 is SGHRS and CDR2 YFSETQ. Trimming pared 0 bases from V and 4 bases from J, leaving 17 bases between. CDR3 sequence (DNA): TGCGCCAGCAGCTTGGCCGGGGGCAGAGGCTCCGGGGCCAACGTCCTGACTTTC. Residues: CASSLAGGRGSGANVLTF.

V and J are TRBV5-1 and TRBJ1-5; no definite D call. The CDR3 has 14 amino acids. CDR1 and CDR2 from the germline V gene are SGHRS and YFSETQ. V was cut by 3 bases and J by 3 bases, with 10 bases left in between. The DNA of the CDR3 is TGCGCCAGCAGCTCAGAACCTAACAATCAGCCCCAGCATTTT. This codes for CASSSEPNNQPQHF.

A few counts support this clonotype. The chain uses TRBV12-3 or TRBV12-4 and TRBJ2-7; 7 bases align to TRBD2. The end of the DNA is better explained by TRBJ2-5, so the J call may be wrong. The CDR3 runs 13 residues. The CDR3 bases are TGTGCCAGTGCGCAGCGGGGCCGGAAGACCCAGTACTTC. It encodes CASAQRGRKTQYF.

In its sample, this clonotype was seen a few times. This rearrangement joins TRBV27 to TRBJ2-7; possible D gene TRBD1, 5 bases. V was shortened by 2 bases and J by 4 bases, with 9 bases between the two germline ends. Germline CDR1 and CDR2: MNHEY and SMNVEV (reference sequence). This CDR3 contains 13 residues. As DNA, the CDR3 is TGTGCCAGCAGTTTAAACAGGATGTACGAGCAGTACTTC. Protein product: CASSLNRMYEQYF.

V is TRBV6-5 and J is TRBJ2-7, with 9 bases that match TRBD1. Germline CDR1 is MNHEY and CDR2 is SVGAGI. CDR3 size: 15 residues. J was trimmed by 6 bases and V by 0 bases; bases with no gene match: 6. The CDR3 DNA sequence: TGTGCCAGCAGTTACTCGACACAGGGGGCCGGCGAGCAGTACTTC. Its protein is CASSYSTQGAGEQYF.

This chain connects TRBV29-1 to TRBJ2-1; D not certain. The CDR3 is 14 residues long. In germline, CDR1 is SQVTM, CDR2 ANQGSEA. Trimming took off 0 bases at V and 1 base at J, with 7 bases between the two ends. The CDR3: CSVEDERSYNEQFF. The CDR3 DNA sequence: TGCAGCGTTGAAGACGAGAGATCCTACAATGAGCAGTTCTTC.

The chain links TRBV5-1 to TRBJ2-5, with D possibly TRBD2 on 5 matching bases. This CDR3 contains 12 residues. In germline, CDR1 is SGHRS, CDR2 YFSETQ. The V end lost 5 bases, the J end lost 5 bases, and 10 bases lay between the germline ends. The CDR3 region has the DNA TGCGCCAGCAGGAGGGTAAAGGAGACCCAGTACTTC. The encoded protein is CASRRVKETQYF.

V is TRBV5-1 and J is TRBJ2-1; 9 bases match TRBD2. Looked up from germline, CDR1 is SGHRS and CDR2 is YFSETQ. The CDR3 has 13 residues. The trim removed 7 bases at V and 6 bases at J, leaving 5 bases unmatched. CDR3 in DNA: TGCGCCAGCGCTAGCGGGACGACCAATGAGCAGTTCTTC. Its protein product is CASASGTTNEQFF.

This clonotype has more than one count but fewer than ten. The CDR3 region has the DNA TGTGCCAGCAGTCGGCGGGGCTTTTACAATGAGCAGTTCTTC. This sequence encodes CASSRRGFYNEQFF. The chain joins TRBV27 to TRBJ2-1; TRBD2 might be the D (6 bases). Trimming stripped 5 bases from V and 4 bases from J, with 12 bases between. CDR1 and CDR2 from the germline V gene are MNHEY and SMNVEV (reference sequence). This CDR3 spans 14 amino acids.

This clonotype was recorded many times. CDR3 nucleotide sequence: TGTGCCAGCAGCGTAGATGGGGGGCCTTATGAGCAGTTCTTC. It is translated as CASSVDGGPYEQFF. V and J are TRBV7-2 and TRBJ2-1; either TRBD1 or TRBD2 may fit D (6 bases each). The CDR3 covers 14 residues. V lost 5 bases to trimming and J lost 8 bases, with 16 bases between them. Germline lookup yields CDR1 SGHTA and CDR2 FQGNSA.

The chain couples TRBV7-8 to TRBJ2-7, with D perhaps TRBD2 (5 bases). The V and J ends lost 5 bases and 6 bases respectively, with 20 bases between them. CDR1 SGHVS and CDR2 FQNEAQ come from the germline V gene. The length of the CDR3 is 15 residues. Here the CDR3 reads CASSRTQPTRGEQYF. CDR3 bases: TGTGCCAGCAGCCGGACTCAACCTACTAGAGGCGAGCAGTACTTC.

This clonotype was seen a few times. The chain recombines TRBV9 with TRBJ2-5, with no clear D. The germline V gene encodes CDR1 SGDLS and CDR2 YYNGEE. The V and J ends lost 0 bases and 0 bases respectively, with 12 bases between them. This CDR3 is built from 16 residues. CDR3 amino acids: CASSVGGRADQETQYF. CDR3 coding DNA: TGTGCCAGCAGCGTAGGAGGTAGGGCAGACCAAGAGACCCAGTACTTC.

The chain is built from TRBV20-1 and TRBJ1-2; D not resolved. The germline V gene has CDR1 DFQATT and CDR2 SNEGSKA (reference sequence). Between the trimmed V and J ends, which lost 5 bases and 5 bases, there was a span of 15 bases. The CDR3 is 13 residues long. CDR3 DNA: TGCAGTGCTCCGACCGAGTCTTCTTATGGCTACACCTTC. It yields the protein CSAPTESSYGYTF.

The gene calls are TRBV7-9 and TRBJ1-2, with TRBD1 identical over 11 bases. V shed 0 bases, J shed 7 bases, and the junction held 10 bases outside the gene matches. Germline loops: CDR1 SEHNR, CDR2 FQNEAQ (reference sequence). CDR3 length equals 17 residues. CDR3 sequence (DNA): TGTGCCAGCAGCTTAGCTGGACAGGGGGCAGCAAGGGGTGGCTACACCTTC. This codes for CASSLAGQGAARGGYTF.

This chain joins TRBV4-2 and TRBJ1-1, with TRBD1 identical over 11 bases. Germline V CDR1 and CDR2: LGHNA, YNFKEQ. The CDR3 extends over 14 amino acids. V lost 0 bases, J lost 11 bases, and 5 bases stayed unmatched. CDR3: CASSQEDRGLGAFF. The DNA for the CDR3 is TGTGCCAGCAGCCAAGAGGACAGGGGGCTTGGGGCTTTCTTT.

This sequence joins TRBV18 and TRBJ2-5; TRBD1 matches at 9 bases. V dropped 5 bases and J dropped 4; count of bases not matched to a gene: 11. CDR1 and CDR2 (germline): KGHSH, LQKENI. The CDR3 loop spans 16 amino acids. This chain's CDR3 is CASSEDRDRVRETQYF. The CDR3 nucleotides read TGTGCCAGCTCAGAAGACCGGGACAGGGTCAGAGAGACCCAGTACTTC.

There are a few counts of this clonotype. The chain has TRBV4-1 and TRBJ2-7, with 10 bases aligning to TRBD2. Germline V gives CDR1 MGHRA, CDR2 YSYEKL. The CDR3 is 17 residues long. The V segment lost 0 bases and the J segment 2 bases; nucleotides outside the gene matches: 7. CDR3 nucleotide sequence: TGCGCCAGCAGCCAAGATTTCGAGCGGGGGGGCCCCTACGAGCAGTACTTC. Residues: CASSQDFERGGPYEQYF.

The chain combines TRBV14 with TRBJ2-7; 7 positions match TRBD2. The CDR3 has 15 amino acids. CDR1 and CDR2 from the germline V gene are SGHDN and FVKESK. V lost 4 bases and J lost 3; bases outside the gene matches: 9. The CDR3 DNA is TGTGCCAGCAGCCTCTTGTTGGGGGGGAGCTACGAGCAGTACTTC. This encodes CASSLLLGGSYEQYF. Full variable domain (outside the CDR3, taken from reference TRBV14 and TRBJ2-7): EAGVTQFPSHSVIEKGQTVTLRCDPISGHDNLYWYRRVMGKEIKFLLHFVKESKQDESGMPNNRFLAERTGGTYSTLKVQPAELEDSGVYFCASSLLLGGSYEQYFGPGTRLTVT.

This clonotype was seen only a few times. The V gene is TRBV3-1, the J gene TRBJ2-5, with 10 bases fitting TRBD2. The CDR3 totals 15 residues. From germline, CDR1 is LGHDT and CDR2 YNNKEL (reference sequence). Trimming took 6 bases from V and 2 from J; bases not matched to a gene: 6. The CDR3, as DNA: TGTGCCAGCAGATCTAGCGGGGGACCTCAAGAGACCCAGTACTTC. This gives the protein CASRSSGGPQETQYF.

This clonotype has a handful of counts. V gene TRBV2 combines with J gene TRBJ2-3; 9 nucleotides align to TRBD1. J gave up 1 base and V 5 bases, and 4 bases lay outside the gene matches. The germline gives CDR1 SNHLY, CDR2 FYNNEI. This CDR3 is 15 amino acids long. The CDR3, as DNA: TGTGCCAGCAGTCAACAGGGGGCCCGCACAGATACGCAGTATTTT. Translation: CASSQQGARTDTQYF.

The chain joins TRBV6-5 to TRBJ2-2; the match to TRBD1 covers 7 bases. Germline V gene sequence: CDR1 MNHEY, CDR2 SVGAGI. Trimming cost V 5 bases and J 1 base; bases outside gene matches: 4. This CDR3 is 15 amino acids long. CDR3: CASSPRTGNTGELFF. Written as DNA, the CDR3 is TGTGCCAGCAGTCCCCGGACAGGGAACACCGGGGAGCTGTTTTTT.